This TCR beta chain stems from a study of T cell responses to AZD1222 COVID-19 vaccine. Whole-study results and caveats: Of spike-specific TCRs, nearly half reportedly target regions left unmutated in variants.

Using immunoSEQ multiplex PCR, the repertoire was profiled, and TCRdb retains in-frame clones only, with some absent. The sample lists some 130,000 clones, about 93% occurring once. Points on this clone: Its target is unknown.

The specimen comprised peripheral blood, sampled on day 0 of AZD1222 vaccination. This sequence originates from an adult in good health.

The CDR3 DNA sequence: TGTGCCAGCAGCTATTCGAGGGCCCGCACTGAAGCTTTCTTT. It specifies CASSYSRARTEAFF. The chain recombines TRBV6-5 with TRBJ1-1; D is ambiguous. V was shortened by 6 bases and J by 4 bases, with 15 bases between the two germline ends. The CDR3 runs to 14 residues. In germline, CDR1 is MNHEY, CDR2 SVGAGI.